This T cell receptor (beta chain) was captured by sequencing in a study of CD8 T cells in ankylosing spondylitis. Study-wide results and caveats: Disease-linked clones, CD8+, were relatively rare in peripheral blood. One TCR beta motif, made up of 7 or 8 highly homologous variants, appeared characteristic of ankylosing spondylitis blood.

Concerning this clonotype itself: What it binds is not known.

Germline CDR1 reads SGHRS; CDR2 reads YFSETQ. The CDR3 length is 15 residues. V trimming: 2 bases; J trimming: 2 bases; junction bases outside the gene matches: 3. TCRdb used MiXCR to reprocess the 5' RACE reads, holding one entry per CDR3 protein. Of about 240,000 distinct CDR3 sequences listed, 8% to 9.5% are singletons. This chain joins TRBV5-1 and TRBJ2-1; 8 bases line up with TRBD2. The receptor's source is a male donor with ankylosing spondylitis or in good health (not recorded which). Sequencing was carried out using blood, either unsorted or a sorted T cell fraction (not recorded which). CDR3 nucleotides: TGCGCCAGCAGCTTACTAGCGGAACCCTACAATGAGCAGTTCTTC. The encoded protein is CASSLLAEPYNEQFF. The variable domain in full, with the rest retrieved from reference TRBV5-1 and TRBJ2-1, is KAGVTQTPRYLIKTRGQQVTLSCSPISGHRSVSWYQQTPGQGLQFLFEYFSETQRNKGNFPGRFSGRQFSNSRSEMNVSTLELGDSALYLCASSLLAEPYNEQFFGPGTRLTVL.